The clone carrying this TCR beta chain is categorized as medium-sized (0.01 to 0.1%). Its antigen is unknown. The sample comes from a study of early T cells in non-severe SARS-CoV-2 infection. Across the whole study: Sequenced material consisted of bulk RNA (from unsorted whole blood), and chains were unpaired.

In the library, individual cDNA molecules carried attached unique molecular identifiers. TCRdb processed the 5' RACE reads anew with MiXCR; each CDR3 protein has one entry. The data show about 26,000 distinct CDR3 sequences, almost 4.5% seen once. General study results and limits: In VDJdb matching, anti-spike CD8 responses were favored while private and CD4 specificities went missing.

Germline-derived CDR1 and CDR2 are SGHDN and FVKESK. The CDR3 runs to 16 residues. V lost 0 bases to trimming and J lost 6 bases; unmatched junction nucleotides: 4. Material for sequencing was whole blood. This rearrangement joins TRBV14 to TRBJ1-6; TRBD1 matches at 8 bases. The sequence was obtained from an adult who was a healthcare worker with PCR-confirmed SARS-CoV-2 infection or an uninfected control (not recorded which). The CDR3 bases are TGTGCCAGCAGCCAAGATGTGGGACAGGTTAATTCACCCCTCCACTTT. Translated: CASSQDVGQVNSPLHF.